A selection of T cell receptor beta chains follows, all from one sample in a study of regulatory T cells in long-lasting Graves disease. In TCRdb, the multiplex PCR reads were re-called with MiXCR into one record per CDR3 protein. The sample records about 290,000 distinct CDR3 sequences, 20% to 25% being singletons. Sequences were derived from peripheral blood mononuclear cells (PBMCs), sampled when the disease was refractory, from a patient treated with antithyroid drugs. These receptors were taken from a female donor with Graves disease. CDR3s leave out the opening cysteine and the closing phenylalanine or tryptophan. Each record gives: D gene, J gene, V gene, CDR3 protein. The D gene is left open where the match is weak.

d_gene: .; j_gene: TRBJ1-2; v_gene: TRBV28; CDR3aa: ASSSPDFSYGYT
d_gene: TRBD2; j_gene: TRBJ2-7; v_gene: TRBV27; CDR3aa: ASSLGREGLLQY
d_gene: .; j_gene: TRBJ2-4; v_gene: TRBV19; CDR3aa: ASSTLGIQY
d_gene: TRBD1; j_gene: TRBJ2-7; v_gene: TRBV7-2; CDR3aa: ASSLLGTDDYEQY
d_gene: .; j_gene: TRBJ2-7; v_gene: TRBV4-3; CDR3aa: ASSQAITYEQY
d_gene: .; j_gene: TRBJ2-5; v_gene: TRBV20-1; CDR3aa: STVDWEETQY
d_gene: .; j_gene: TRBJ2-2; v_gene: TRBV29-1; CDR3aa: SVTTGLTGELF
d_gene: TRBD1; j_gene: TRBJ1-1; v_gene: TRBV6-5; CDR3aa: ASSSQGPNTEAF
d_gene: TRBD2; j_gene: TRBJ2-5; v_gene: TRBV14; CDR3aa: ASSQDRGGTSLQETQY
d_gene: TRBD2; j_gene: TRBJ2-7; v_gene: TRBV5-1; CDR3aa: ASSLRGLAWSSYEQY
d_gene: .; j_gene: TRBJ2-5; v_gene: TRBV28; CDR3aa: ASSLAVLQTQY
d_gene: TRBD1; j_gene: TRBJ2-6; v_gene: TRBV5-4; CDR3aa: ASTGGGFGANVLT
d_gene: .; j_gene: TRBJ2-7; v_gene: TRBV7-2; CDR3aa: ASSLIFRDPQY
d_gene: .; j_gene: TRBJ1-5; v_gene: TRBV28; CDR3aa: ASSLDTDLNQPQH
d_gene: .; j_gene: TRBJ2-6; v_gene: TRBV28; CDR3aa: ASSFSLRQAPSGANVLT
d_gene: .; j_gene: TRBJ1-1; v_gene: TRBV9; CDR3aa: ASSPGTGGPKNTEAF
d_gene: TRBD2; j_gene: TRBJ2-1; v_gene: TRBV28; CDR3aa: ASCPELAGGREQF
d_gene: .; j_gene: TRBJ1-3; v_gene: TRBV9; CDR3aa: ASSVATEGGSGNTIY
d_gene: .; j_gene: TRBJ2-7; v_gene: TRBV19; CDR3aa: ASSIAGGYEQY
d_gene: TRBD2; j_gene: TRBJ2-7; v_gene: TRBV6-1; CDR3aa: ASSRDASGASYEQY
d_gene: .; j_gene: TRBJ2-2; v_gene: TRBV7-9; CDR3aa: ASSSQDTVISGELF
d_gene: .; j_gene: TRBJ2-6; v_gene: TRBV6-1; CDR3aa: ASMRAGHSGANVLT
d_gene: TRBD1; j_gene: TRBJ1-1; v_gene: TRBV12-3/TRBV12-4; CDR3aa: ASSPRTGANTEAF
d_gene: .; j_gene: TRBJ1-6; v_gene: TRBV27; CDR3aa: ASSFIDRLGNSPLH
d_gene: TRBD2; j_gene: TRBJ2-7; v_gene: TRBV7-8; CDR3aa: ASSTGIQGGGYEQY
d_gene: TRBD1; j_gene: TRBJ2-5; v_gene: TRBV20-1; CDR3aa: SAHHRGRQYGQETQY
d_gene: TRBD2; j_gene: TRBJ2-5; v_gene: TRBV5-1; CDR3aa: ASSRLAREQETQY
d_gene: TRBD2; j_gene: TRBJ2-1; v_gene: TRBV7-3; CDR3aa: ASSPRALAGLNEQF
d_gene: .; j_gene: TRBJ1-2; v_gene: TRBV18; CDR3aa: ASSPPSGASGYT